The present T cell receptor (beta chain) was sequenced within a study of T cell changes during pregnancy in multiple sclerosis. J was trimmed by 0 bases and V by 6 bases; bases with no gene match: 1. The CDR3 runs 14 residues. The germline V gene has CDR1 LNHDA and CDR2 SQIVND (reference sequence). TCRdb's table, derived via immunoSEQ multiplex PCR, lists solely in-frame clones and lacks some. The sample shows 65,000 to 80,000 clones, roughly 93% of them seen only once. The V and J genes are TRBV19 and TRBJ2-1, with 8 nucleotides matching TRBD2. The sample was peripheral blood, taken in the second trimester of pregnancy. The receptor comes from a female donor with multiple sclerosis, enrolled in a pregnancy study. The DNA for the CDR3 is TGTGCCAGTAGGGCGGGGGGCTCCTACAATGAGCAGTTCTTC. Translated: CASRAGGSYNEQFF. The entire variable domain, with the rest obtained from reference TRBV19 and TRBJ2-1, is as follows: DGGITQSPKYLFRKEGQNVTLSCEQNLNHDAMYWYRQDPGQGLRLIYYSQIVNDFQKGDIAEGYSVSREKKESFPLTVTSAQKNPTAFYLCASRAGGSYNEQFFGPGTRLTVL.